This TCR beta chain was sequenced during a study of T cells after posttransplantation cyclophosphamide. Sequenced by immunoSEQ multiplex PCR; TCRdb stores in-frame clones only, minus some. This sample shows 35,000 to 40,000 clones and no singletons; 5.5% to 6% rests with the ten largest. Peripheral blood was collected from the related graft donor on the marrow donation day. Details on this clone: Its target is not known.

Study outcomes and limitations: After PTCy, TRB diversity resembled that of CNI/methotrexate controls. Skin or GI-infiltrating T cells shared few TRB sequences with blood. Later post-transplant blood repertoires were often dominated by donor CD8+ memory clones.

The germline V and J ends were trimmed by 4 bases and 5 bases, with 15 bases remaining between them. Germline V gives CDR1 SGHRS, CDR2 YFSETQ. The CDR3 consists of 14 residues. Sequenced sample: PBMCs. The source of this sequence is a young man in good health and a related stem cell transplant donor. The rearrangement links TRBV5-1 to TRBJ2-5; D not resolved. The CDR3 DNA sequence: TGCGCCAGCAGCGAGACTGGAGCCTCGGAGACCCAGTACTTC. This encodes CASSETGASETQYF.